Listed below are T cell receptor beta chains from one sample, sequenced in a study of beta chain features in type 1 diabetes. This table comes from immunoSEQ multiplex PCR, and its TCRdb copy is limited to in-frame clones, with some not included. Here the sample spans some 410,000 clones, 9.5% to 12% being singletons. Sequencing was done on a sample of naive CD4+ T cells from blood. The receptors were gathered from a woman aged 18-29 years in good health. The CDR3 runs from the conserved cysteine through the conserved F or W. Fields, in order: V gene, clone size, D gene, J gene, CDR3 protein, CDR3 DNA. D genes are given only for firm matches. Some rows mark clone size as missing; the rest say once, few, many or name a class of expanded clone.

TRBV7-2	.	.	TRBJ1-5	CASSLAVLQPQHF	TGTGCCAGCAGCTTAGCGGTTTTGCAGCCCCAGCATTTT
TRBV29-1	.	TRBD2	TRBJ2-5	CSVAHLAGPRAQYF	TGCAGCGTTGCCCACCTAGCGGGCCCAAGGGCCCAGTACTTC
TRBV5-1	.	.	TRBJ1-1	CASRRGDSNTEAFF	TGCGCCAGCAGACGGGGGGATTCGAACACTGAAGCTTTCTTT
TRBV7-9	.	.	TRBJ1-3	CASSLGVHRDSGNTIYF	TGTGCCAGCAGCTTAGGTGTCCACAGGGACTCTGGAAACACCATATATTTT
TRBV15	many	TRBD1	TRBJ2-5	CATRRQGGMGETQYF	TGTGCCACCCGGCGACAGGGTGGAATGGGAGAGACCCAGTACTTC
TRBV15	.	.	TRBJ1-4	CATSRVHSGTNEKLFF	TGTGCCACCAGCAGAGTGCACAGCGGAACTAATGAAAAACTGTTTTTT
TRBV19	few	TRBD1	TRBJ2-1	CASTRMGQGNEQFF	TGTGCCAGTACGAGGATGGGACAGGGAAATGAGCAGTTCTTC
TRBV7-9	few	.	TRBJ2-5	CASSLIGETQYF	TGTGCCAGCAGCTTAATTGGAGAGACCCAGTACTTC
TRBV5-1	few	.	TRBJ2-3	CASYSIADTQYF	TGCGCCAGCTATTCCATTGCAGATACGCAGTATTTT
TRBV25-1	few	.	TRBJ2-3	CASSERGLGVTQYF	TGTGCCAGCAGTGAAAGAGGGCTAGGGGTTACGCAGTATTTT
TRBV14	.	TRBD1	TRBJ2-1	CASSHLGQGYEQFF	TGTGCCAGCAGCCATTTGGGACAGGGCTATGAGCAGTTCTTC
TRBV13	.	.	TRBJ2-7	CASSLDGGSSYEQYF	TGTGCCAGCAGCTTAGATGGGGGAAGCTCCTACGAGCAGTACTTC
TRBV30	many	TRBD1	TRBJ1-2	CAFRDRGANYGYTF	TGTGCCTTCCGGGACAGGGGAGCTAACTATGGCTACACCTTC
TRBV30	few	.	TRBJ1-5	CAWSLKWGNQPQHF	TGTGCCTGGAGTCTTAAATGGGGCAATCAGCCCCAGCATTTT
TRBV5-6	.	TRBD1	TRBJ2-7	CASSFFDRGLDEQYF	TGTGCCAGCAGCTTTTTCGATAGGGGGCTGGACGAGCAGTACTTC
TRBV27	.	.	TRBJ1-2	CASSFTVGYGYTF	TGTGCCAGCAGTTTCACGGTCGGTTATGGCTACACCTTC
TRBV9	.	.	TRBJ2-3	CASSSTVSTDTQYF	TGTGCCAGCAGCTCGACGGTTAGCACAGATACGCAGTATTTT
TRBV2	.	.	TRBJ2-3	CASIPQGRGTDTQYF	TGTGCCAGCATACCCCAGGGAAGGGGCACAGATACGCAGTATTTT
TRBV4-1	few	TRBD1	TRBJ2-1	CASSSVPGTGMNEQFF	TGCGCCAGCAGCTCTGTGCCCGGGACAGGGATGAATGAGCAGTTCTTC
TRBV7-2	few	TRBD1	TRBJ2-1	CASSSRDSGYNEQFF	TGTGCCAGCAGCTCCCGGGACAGCGGCTACAATGAGCAGTTCTTC
TRBV5-1	.	.	TRBJ1-5	CASSPGLSFNQPQHF	TGCGCCAGCAGCCCGGGACTCTCCTTCAATCAGCCCCAGCATTTT
TRBV7-2	.	TRBD2	TRBJ2-1	CASSLQGLAIVEQFF	TGTGCCAGCAGCTTGCAGGGACTAGCTATTGTTGAGCAGTTCTTC
TRBV7-3	few	.	TRBJ2-3	CASSVGRSSDTDTQYF	TGTGCCAGCAGCGTAGGCCGTTCTAGCGATACAGATACGCAGTATTTT
TRBV15	few	TRBD1	TRBJ1-2	CATSNHGTEEYGYTF	TGTGCCACCAGCAACCACGGGACAGAGGAGTATGGCTACACCTTC
TRBV28	.	.	TRBJ2-4	CASSLNSHRRGKNIQYF	TGTGCCAGCAGTCTCAACAGCCACAGACGGGGAAAAAACATTCAGTACTTC